A selection of T cell receptor beta chains follows, all from one sample in a study of OX40 agonist ivuxolimab in advanced cancers. Only in-frame clones appear in the TCRdb table, and some are missing; sequencing was by immunoSEQ multiplex PCR. The data contain some 86,000 clones, 91% of them singletons. This specimen consisted of CD4+ or CD8+ T cells sorted from blood, obtained in a trial of the OX40 agonist ivuxolimab. The receptors were gathered from an adult with an advanced solid tumor such as melanoma, head and neck, liver or kidney cancer. The CDR3 runs from the conserved cysteine through the conserved F or W. Each record gives: J gene, D gene, V gene, clone size, CDR3 DNA, CDR3 protein. D genes are given only for firm matches. The size entry is marked missing in some rows and otherwise reads once, few, many or a size class.

TRBJ1-3,NA,TRBV10-3,NA,TGTGCCATCAGTGAATTTGGGTCTGGAAACACCATATATTTT,CAISEFGSGNTIYF
TRBJ1-1,TRBD1,TRBV10-3,NA,TGTGCCATCAAACGGGAGGACAGGGAGCAGGGCACTGAAGCTTTCTTT,CAIKREDREQGTEAFF
TRBJ2-7,TRBD1,TRBV27,NA,TGTGCCAGCAGTTTGGGACAGGGAAGGGTTGGCGAGCAGTACTTC,CASSLGQGRVGEQYF
TRBJ1-2,TRBD1,TRBV5-1,NA,TGCGCCAGCAGCGCAGACCGGGACAGGGGACAATTTAACTATGGCTACACCTTC,CASSADRDRGQFNYGYTF
TRBJ2-1,TRBD2,TRBV19,NA,TGTGCCAGTAGTGTCGGGACTAGCGGGAGCCGCGAGCAGTTCTTC,CASSVGTSGSREQFF
TRBJ1-2,NA,TRBV28,NA,TGTGCCAGCTCGATGGGGGCAGTGTATGGCTACACCTTC,CASSMGAVYGYTF
TRBJ2-5,TRBD2,TRBV9,few,TGTGCCAGCAGCCCTCATAGTAAAGGGAGGTGTAGCGGGAGCGGGACCCAGTACTTC,CASSPHSKGRCSGSGTQYF
TRBJ2-3,NA,TRBV5-1,NA,TGCGCCAGCAGCTTGGTCCAGACAGGTGGTTTGGATACGCAGTATTTT,CASSLVQTGGLDTQYF
TRBJ1-1,NA,TRBV6-5,NA,TGTGCCAGCAGTTACTCGAATCTGGGGACTGAAGCTTTCTTT,CASSYSNLGTEAFF
TRBJ2-7,TRBD2,TRBV29-1,NA,TGCAGCGTTAAGGGGCTAGCGGAATCTTACGAGCAGTACTTC,CSVKGLAESYEQYF
TRBJ1-2,TRBD1,TRBV28,NA,TGTGCCAGCAGCTACGGACAGGGTCAATATGGCTACACCTTC,CASSYGQGQYGYTF
TRBJ2-3,NA,TRBV11-2,NA,TGTGCCAGCAGCTTAGGAGTATCCCGTAGCACAGATACGCAGTATTTT,CASSLGVSRSTDTQYF
TRBJ2-7,NA,TRBV29-1,NA,TGCAGCGTTAAACAAACACAAGGGGCCTACGAGCAGTACTTC,CSVKQTQGAYEQYF
TRBJ2-1,NA,TRBV7-9,NA,TGTGCCAGCAGCCCCCTTGACAGAACATACAATGAGCAGTTCTTC,CASSPLDRTYNEQFF
TRBJ1-1,NA,TRBV6-5,NA,TGTGCCAGCAGTTACTTCTGGGGGGAACGGAACACTGAAGCTTTCTTT,CASSYFWGERNTEAFF
TRBJ2-3,TRBD2,TRBV19,NA,TGTGCCAGTGTCGAAACCGGGACTAACACAGATACGCAGTATTTT,CASVETGTNTDTQYF